This TCR beta chain was captured in a study of shared clonotypes between healthy human individuals. General study findings and limits: Naive subsets usually exceeded memory subsets in estimated richness.

From germline, CDR1 is MNHEY and CDR2 SMNVEV (reference sequence). V shed 5 bases and J 0 bases; nucleotides not matched to a gene: 6. The CDR3 length is 16 residues. The data were produced by immunoSEQ multiplex PCR, yet TCRdb's version contains in-frame clones alone and is incomplete. The sample yields hundreds of thousands of clones, 80% to 95% seen once. In the naive CD8 group, cells lacked CD45RO and were positively selected for CCR7, so terminally differentiated effector memory CD45RA+ cells were left out. In the case of this clone: Its antigen is unknown.

The V call is TRBV27, the J call TRBJ2-5, with 10 bases fitting TRBD2. This TCR came from a man under 40 in good health. What was sequenced was naive CD8+ T cells sorted from blood. The CDR3 coding sequence is TGTGCCAGCAGTCCCCTAGCGGGAGATCACCAAGAGACCCAGTACTTC. Encoded protein: CASSPLAGDHQETQYF.